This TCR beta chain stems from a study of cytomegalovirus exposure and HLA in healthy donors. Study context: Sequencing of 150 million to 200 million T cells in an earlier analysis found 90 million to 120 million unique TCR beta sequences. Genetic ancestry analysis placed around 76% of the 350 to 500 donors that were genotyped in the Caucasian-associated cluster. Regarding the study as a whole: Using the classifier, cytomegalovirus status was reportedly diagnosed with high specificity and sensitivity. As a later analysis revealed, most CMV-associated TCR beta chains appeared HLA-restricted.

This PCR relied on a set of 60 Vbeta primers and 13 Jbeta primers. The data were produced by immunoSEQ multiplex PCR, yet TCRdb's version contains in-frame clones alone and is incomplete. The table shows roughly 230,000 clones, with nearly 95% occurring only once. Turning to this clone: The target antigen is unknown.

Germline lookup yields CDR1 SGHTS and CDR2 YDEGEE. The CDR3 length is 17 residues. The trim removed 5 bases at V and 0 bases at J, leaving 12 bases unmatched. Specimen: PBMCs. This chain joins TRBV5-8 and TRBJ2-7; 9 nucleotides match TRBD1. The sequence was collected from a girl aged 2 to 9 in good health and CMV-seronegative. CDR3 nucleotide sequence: TGTGCCAGCAGGTGGGACAGGGCCCTCGTGGGCTCCTACGAGCAGTACTTC. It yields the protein CASRWDRALVGSYEQYF.